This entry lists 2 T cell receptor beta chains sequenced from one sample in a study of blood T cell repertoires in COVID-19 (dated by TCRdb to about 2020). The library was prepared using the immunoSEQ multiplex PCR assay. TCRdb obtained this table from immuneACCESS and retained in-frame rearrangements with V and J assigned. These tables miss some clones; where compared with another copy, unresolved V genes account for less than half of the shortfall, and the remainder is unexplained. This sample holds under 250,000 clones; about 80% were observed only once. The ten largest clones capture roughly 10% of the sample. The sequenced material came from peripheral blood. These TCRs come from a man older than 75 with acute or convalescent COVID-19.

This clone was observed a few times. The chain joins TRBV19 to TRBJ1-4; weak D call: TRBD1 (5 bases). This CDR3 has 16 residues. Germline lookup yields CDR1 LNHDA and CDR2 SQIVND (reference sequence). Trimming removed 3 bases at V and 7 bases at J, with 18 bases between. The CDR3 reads CASSMGWGRVAEKLFF. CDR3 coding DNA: TGTGCCAGTAGTATGGGTTGGGGCAGGGTAGCTGAAAAACTGTTTTTT.

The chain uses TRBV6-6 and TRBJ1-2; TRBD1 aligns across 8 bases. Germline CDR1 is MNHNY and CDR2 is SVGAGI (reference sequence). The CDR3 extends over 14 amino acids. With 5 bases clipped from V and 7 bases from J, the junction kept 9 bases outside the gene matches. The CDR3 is CASSPRTGWTGYTF. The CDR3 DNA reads TGTGCCAGCAGTCCAAGGACAGGGTGGACTGGCTACACCTTC.